Detailed here is one T cell receptor (beta chain). Sequencing used immunoSEQ multiplex PCR; TCRdb keeps in-frame clones, though not all of them. The sample yields fewer than 40,000 clones, roughly nine tenths seen once. The data were taken from a study of blood T cell repertoires in COVID-19. About the study: Italy, Spain and the United States were the sources of the convalescent and acute COVID-19 samples. PBMCs, B-cell-depleted T cells, or T cells were the source of the cDNA or gDNA that made up the material.

Trimming removed 2 bases at V and 4 bases at J, with 11 bases between. Germline CDR1 and CDR2: GTSNPN and SVGIG (reference sequence). The CDR3 runs to 13 residues. The source is a human donor in a cohort sampled during active COVID-19. This chain connects TRBV30 to TRBJ2-5; D is perhaps TRBD1 (5 bases). The sample consisted of peripheral blood. The CDR3 nucleotides read TGTGCCTGGAGTCAATGGGGCCGAGAGACCCAGTACTTC. It yields the protein CAWSQWGRETQYF.